Presented here are 14 T cell receptor beta chains from one specimen sequenced in a study of response to subunit inactivated influenza vaccine (dated by TCRdb to between 2018 and 2020). The library came from RT-PCR. These reads were obtained on an Illumina HiSeq 2500. TCRdb trimmed public reads at Q25 via fastp, called clones via MiXCR and kept in-frame beta chains. Here each entry gathers all rows of one CDR3 protein and keeps the most common genes and DNA. The sample table contains under 200,000 distinct CDR3 sequences; only one count was recorded for about 12% of them. Approximately 30% of the sample is in the top ten clones. The same data also contributed to another study, on T cells expressing NK-cell markers. As the second study states: The TCR beta cDNA libraries were made using 5'RACE template switching, a step that added both a universal primer site and unique molecular identifiers.

The sequencing here drew on CD8+ T cells sorted from PBMCs, taken roughly 12 days after vaccination. The receptors were sampled from a man aged 50 to 60 who received an inactivated influenza vaccine. Donor details come from another sample of the same person, matched by shared clones.

The CDR3 nucleotides are TGTGCCAGCAGCTTAGGGGTTGGCTCCTACAATGAGCAGTTCTTC. Residues: CASSLGVGSYNEQFF. The gene calls are TRBV7-9 and TRBJ2-1; D unclear. Germline V gene data show CDR1 as SEHNR and CDR2 as FQNEAQ (reference sequence). Trimming pared 1 base from V and 0 bases from J, leaving 7 bases between. The CDR3 sequence is 15 residues long.

This clonotype came up a few times. The chain couples TRBV11-3 to TRBJ2-1, with TRBD2 matching over 9 bases. The CDR3 contains 15 residues. The trim removed 3 bases at V and 4 bases at J, leaving 4 bases unmatched. From germline, CDR1 is SGHNT and CDR2 YENEEA. DNA for the CDR3: TGTGCCAGCAGCTTGTCTAGCGGGGATTACAATGAGCAGTTCTTC. Translating it yields CASSLSSGDYNEQFF.

This clonotype was counted ten times or more. DNA for the CDR3: TGTGCCACCAGCAGAGTGGGGTTCACTCCGAACACTGAAGCTTTCTTT. It encodes CATSRVGFTPNTEAFF. The chain is built from TRBV15 and TRBJ1-1; D gene unclear. CDR1 LNHNV and CDR2 YYDKDF come from the germline V gene (reference sequence). The CDR3 extends over 16 amino acids. Trimming removed 1 base at V and 1 base at J, with 13 bases between.

In regard to this clonotype: The junction shows a germline mismatch at one end, possibly a read error. The chain is built from TRBV6-5 and TRBJ2-6; possibly TRBD2 for D (5 bases). The CDR3 extends over 16 amino acids. CDR1 and CDR2 (germline): MNHEY, SVGAGI. Here the CDR3 reads CASSHSSFSGANVLTF. Written as DNA, the CDR3 is TGTGCCAGCAGTCACTCTAGCTTCTCTGGGGCCAACGTCCTGACTTTC.

The chain recombines TRBV4-2 with TRBJ2-7; the D gene is possibly TRBD2 (5 bases). This CDR3 is 15 amino acids long. CDR1 LGHNA and CDR2 YNFKEQ come from the germline V gene. V was clipped by 2 bases and J by 5 bases, with 16 bases between them. The CDR3 sequence is CASSQSETEAHEQYF. The CDR3 region has the DNA TGTGCCAGCAGCCAAAGCGAGACGGAGGCCCACGAGCAGTACTTC.

This chain uses TRBV24-1 with TRBJ1-5, with 7 bases aligning to TRBD1. The V gene end was trimmed by 6 bases and the J gene end by 3 bases; junction bases not matched to a gene: 4. The CDR3 totals 14 residues. Germline-derived CDR1 and CDR2 are KGHDR and SFDVKD. This chain's CDR3 is CATSRTGHNQPQHF. The CDR3 DNA reads TGTGCCACCAGTAGGACAGGTCACAATCAGCCCCAGCATTTT.

The chain employs TRBV5-6 and TRBJ2-5; the D is unclear. CDR1 SGHDT and CDR2 YYEEEE come from the germline V gene. The CDR3 totals 15 residues. Trimming stripped 0 bases from V and 0 bases from J, with 9 bases between. CDR3 sequence: CASSLGAQYQETQYF. The CDR3 DNA reads TGTGCCAGCAGCTTGGGGGCACAGTACCAAGAGACCCAGTACTTC.

This clonotype was seen a few times. The V and J genes are TRBV3-1 and TRBJ1-6; TRBD1 is a possible D gene (5 bases). The V gene lost 4 bases and the J gene lost 16 bases, with 17 bases spanning the gap. Germline loops: CDR1 LGHDT, CDR2 YNNKEL (reference sequence). This CDR3 comprises 13 residues. CDR3 DNA sequence: TGTGCCAGCAGCCCCCGTCCGGGACTTTGGCTCCACTTT. It specifies CASSPRPGLWLHF.

This clonotype showed up many times. The chain joins TRBV29-1 to TRBJ1-1; no clear D. CDR1 is SQVTM and CDR2 is ANQGSEA in the germline V gene. Between the trimmed V and J ends, which lost 7 bases and 0 bases, there was a span of 9 bases. The length of the CDR3 is 12 residues. The CDR3: CSAQELNTEAFF. CDR3 nucleotides: TGCAGCGCCCAGGAGCTGAACACTGAAGCTTTCTTT.

This chain links TRBV2 with TRBJ1-5, with no clear D. The CDR3 is 16 residues long. Germline-derived CDR1 and CDR2 are SNHLY and FYNNEI. V was clipped by 3 bases and J by 0 bases, with 12 bases between them. CDR3 coding DNA: TGTGCCAGCAGTGACCCCTTCGGACTTAGCAATCAGCCCCAGCATTTT. This encodes CASSDPFGLSNQPQHF.

This clonotype has only a few counts. The chain links TRBV7-6 to TRBJ2-5; D assignment may be TRBD1 or TRBD2 (5 bases each). With 5 bases removed from V and 4 bases from J, the gap between germline ends came to 17 bases. The CDR3 has 15 residues. CDR1 and CDR2 (germline): SGHVS, FNYEAQ. CDR3 bases: TGTGCCAGCAGCCCCGCTTGGGGGAGTGGAGAGACCCAGTACTTC. It yields the protein CASSPAWGSGETQYF.

This clonotype was detected a few times. CDR3 in amino acids: CASSLLGAGANVLTF. The CDR3 nucleotides are TGTGCCAGCAGCTTACTCGGGGCGGGGGCCAACGTCCTGACTTTC. The chain recombines TRBV7-9 with TRBJ2-6; D may be TRBD1 or TRBD2 (5 bases each). Trimming took off 2 bases at V and 4 bases at J, with 9 bases between the two ends. The CDR3 covers 15 residues. CDR1 is SEHNR, CDR2 FQNEAQ, per germline (reference sequence).

This clonotype turned up a few times. This chain joins TRBV9 and TRBJ2-3, with D possibly matching TRBD1 (6 bases). V gave up 0 bases and J gave up 1 base, with 9 bases separating them. The germline V gene encodes CDR1 SGDLS and CDR2 YYNGEE. CDR3 size: 15 residues. The CDR3 is CASSVAAGGTDTQYF. CDR3 coding DNA: TGTGCCAGCAGCGTAGCGGCAGGGGGCACAGATACGCAGTATTTT.

CDR3 protein: CASSSSGTGYEQYF. In nucleotides, the CDR3 is TGTGCCAGCAGTTCCTCCGGGACAGGCTACGAGCAGTACTTC. The chain recombines TRBV2 with TRBJ2-7; 8 bases fit TRBD1. The length of the CDR3 is 14 residues. The V segment lost 5 bases and the J segment 3 bases; nucleotides outside the gene matches: 6. The germline V gene encodes CDR1 SNHLY and CDR2 FYNNEI.